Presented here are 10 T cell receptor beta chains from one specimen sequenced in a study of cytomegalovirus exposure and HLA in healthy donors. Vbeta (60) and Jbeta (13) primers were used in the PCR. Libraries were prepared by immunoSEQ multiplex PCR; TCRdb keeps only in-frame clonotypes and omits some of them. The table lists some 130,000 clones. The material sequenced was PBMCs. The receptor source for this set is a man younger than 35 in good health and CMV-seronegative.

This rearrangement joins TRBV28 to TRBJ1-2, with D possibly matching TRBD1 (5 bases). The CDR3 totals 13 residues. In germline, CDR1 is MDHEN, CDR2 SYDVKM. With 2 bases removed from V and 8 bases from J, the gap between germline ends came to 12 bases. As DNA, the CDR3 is TGTGCCAGCAGTTTAGGGGCCCTGCTAGGCTACACCTTC. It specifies CASSLGALLGYTF.

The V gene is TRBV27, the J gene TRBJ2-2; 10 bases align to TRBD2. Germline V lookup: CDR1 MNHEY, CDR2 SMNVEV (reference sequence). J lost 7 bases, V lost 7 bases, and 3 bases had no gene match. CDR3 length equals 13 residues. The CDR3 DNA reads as TGTGCCAGCACTAGCGGGAGACACGGGGAGCTGTTTTTT. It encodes CASTSGRHGELFF.

CDR3 sequence reads: CASSRGGGGKGQPQHF. The CDR3 nucleotides are TGTGCCAGCAGCCGTGGGGGGGGCGGAAAAGGACAGCCCCAGCATTTT. V usage is TRBV7-9 and J usage is TRBJ1-5; a weak D match, TRBD1 (6 bases). Germline V gene data show CDR1 as SEHNR and CDR2 as FQNEAQ (reference sequence). CDR3 length: 16 residues. The ends were cut back, 5 bases at V and 7 bases at J, with 21 bases in the middle.

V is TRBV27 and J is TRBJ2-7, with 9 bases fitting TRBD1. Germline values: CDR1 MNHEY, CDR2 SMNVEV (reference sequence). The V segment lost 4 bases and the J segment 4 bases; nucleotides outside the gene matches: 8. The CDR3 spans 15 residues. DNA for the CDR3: TGTGCCAGCAGTTCACCCAGGGACAGGGTATACGAGCAGTACTTC. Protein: CASSSPRDRVYEQYF.

The CDR3 nucleotides are TGTGCCAGCAGCAAATTGACAGGGACCAACTCCTATAATTCACCCCTCCACTTT. Amino acid sequence: CASSKLTGTNSYNSPLHF. V gene TRBV7-9 combines with J gene TRBJ1-6; TRBD1 agrees at 7 bases. There are 18 residues in the CDR3. The ends lost 5 bases at V and 0 bases at J; junction bases unmatched: 10. Germline V gene sequence: CDR1 SEHNR, CDR2 FQNEAQ (reference sequence).

CDR3 sequence: CASSYSSTGISDEQYF. The CDR3 DNA is TGTGCCAGCAGTTACTCATCGACAGGGATAAGTGACGAGCAGTACTTC. The gene calls are TRBV6-5 and TRBJ2-7; 7 bases agree with TRBD1. The trim removed 0 bases at V and 5 bases at J, leaving 10 bases unmatched. The CDR3 loop spans 16 amino acids. Germline V gene lookup returns CDR1 MNHEY and CDR2 SVGAGI.

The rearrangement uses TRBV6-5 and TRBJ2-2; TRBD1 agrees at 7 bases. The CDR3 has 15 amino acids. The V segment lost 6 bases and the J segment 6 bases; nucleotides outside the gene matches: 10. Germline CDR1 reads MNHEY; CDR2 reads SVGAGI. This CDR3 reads CASSPDREWSGELFF. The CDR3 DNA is TGTGCCAGCAGCCCCGACAGGGAATGGTCCGGGGAGCTGTTTTTT.

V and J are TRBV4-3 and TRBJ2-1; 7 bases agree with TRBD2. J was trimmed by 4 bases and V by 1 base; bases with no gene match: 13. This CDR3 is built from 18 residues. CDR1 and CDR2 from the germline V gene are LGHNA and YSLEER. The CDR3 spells CASSQVGCLAAFYNEQFF. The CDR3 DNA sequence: TGCGCCAGCAGCCAAGTAGGGTGTCTAGCGGCATTTTACAATGAGCAGTTCTTC.

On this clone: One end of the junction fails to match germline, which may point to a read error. The CDR3 here is CSVEVILGAGSGQGYYANEKLFF. CDR3 DNA: TGCAGCGTCGAAGTCATCTTGGGGGCTGGGTCGGGACAGGGATATTACGCTAATGAAAAACTGTTTTTT. The chain uses TRBV29-1 and TRBJ1-4, with 9 bases aligning to TRBD1. This CDR3 contains 23 residues. The V gene's germline CDR1 is SQVTM and CDR2 ANQGSEA.

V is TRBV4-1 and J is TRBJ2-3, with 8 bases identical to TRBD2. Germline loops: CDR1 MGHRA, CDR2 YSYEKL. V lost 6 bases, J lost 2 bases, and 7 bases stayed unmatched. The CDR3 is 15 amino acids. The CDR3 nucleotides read TGCGCCAGCAGGTACCAAGCGGGAGTCACAGATACGCAGTATTTT. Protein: CASRYQAGVTDTQYF.